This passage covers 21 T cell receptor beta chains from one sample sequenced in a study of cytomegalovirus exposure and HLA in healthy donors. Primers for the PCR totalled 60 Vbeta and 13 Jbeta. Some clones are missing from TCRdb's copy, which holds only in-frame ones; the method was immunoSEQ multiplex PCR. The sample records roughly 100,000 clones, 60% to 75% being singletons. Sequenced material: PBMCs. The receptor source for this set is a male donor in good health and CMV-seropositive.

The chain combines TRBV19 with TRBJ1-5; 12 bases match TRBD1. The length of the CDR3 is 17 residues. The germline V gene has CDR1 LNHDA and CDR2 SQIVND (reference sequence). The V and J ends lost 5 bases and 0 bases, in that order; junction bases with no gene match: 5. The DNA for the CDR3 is TGTGCCAGTAGTGGGACAGGGGGCCCTTCTAGCAATCAGCCCCAGCATTTT. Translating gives CASSGTGGPSSNQPQHF.

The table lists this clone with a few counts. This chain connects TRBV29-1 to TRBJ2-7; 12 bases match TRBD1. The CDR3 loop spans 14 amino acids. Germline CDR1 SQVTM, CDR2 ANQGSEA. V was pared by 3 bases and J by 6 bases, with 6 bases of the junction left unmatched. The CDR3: CSVEIGDRGREQYF. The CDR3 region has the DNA TGCAGCGTTGAGATAGGGGACAGGGGGCGCGAGCAGTACTTC.

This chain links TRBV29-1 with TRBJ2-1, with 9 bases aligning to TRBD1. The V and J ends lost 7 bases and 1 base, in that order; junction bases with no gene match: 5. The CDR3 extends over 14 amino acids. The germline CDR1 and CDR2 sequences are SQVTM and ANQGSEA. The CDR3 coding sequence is TGCAGCGCTGGGGACAGGGCATCCTACAATGAGCAGTTCTTC. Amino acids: CSAGDRASYNEQFF.

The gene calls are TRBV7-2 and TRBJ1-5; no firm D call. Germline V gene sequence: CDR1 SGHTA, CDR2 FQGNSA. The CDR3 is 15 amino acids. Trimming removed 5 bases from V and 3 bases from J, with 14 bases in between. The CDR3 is CASSPPIDTNQPQHF. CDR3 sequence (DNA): TGTGCCAGCAGCCCACCCATAGATACCAATCAGCCCCAGCATTTT. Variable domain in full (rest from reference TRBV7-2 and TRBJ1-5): GAGVSQSPSNKVTEKGKDVELRCDPISGHTALYWYRQSLGQGLEFLIYFQGNSAPDKSGLPSDRFSAERTGGSVSTLTIQRTQQEDSAVYLCASSPPIDTNQPQHFGDGTRLSIL.

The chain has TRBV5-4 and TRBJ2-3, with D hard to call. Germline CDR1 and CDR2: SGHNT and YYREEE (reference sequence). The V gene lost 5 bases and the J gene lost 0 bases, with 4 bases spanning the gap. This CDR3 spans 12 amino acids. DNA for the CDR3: TGTGCCAGCAGTCCGAGCACAGATACGCAGTATTTT. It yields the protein CASSPSTDTQYF.

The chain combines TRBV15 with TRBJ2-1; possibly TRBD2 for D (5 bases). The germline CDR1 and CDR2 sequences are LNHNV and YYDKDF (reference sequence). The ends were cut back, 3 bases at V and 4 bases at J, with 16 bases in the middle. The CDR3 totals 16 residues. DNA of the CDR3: TGTGCCACCAGCAGCGATAAAGCGGTTAGGTACAATGAGCAGTTCTTC. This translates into CATSSDKAVRYNEQFF.

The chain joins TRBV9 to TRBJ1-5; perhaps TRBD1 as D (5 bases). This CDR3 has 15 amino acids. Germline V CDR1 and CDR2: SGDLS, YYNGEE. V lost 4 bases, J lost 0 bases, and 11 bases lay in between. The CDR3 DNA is TGTGCCAGCAGCCCCCTCGGGGGTAGCAATCAGCCCCAGCATTTT. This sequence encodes CASSPLGGSNQPQHF.

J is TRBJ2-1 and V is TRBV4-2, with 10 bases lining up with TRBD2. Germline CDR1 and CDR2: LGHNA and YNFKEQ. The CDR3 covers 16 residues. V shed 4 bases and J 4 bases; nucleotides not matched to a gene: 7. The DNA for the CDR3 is TGTGCCAGCAGCCCTCCCGGGACTAGCGAGTACAATGAGCAGTTCTTC. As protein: CASSPPGTSEYNEQFF.

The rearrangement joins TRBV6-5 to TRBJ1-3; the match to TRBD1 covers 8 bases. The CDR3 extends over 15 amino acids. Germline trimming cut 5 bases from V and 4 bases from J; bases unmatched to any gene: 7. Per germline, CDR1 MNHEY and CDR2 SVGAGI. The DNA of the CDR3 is TGTGCCAGCAGTCCTGACAGGGGAAGCGGAAACACCATATATTTT. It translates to CASSPDRGSGNTIYF.

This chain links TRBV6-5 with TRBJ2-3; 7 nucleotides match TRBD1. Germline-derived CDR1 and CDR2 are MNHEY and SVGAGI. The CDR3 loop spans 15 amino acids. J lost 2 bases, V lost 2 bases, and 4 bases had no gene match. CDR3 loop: CASSYTGQATDTQYF. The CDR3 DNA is TGTGCCAGCAGTTACACAGGACAGGCCACAGATACGCAGTATTTT.

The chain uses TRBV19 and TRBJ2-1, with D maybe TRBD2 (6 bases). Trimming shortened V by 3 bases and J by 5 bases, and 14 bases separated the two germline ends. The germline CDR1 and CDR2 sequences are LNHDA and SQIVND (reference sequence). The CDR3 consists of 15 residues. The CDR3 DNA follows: TGTGCCAGTAGTATCGACTCCGGGGGAAACAATGAGCAGTTCTTC. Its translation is CASSIDSGGNNEQFF. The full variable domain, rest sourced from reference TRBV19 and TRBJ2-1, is DGGITQSPKYLFRKEGQNVTLSCEQNLNHDAMYWYRQDPGQGLRLIYYSQIVNDFQKGDIAEGYSVSREKKESFPLTVTSAQKNPTAFYLCASSIDSGGNNEQFFGPGTRLTVL.

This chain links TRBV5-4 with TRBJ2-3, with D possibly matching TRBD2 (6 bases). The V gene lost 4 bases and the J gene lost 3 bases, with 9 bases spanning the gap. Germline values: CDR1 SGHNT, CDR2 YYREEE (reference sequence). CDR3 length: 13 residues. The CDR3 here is CASSGTRTDTQYF. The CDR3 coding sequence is TGTGCCAGCAGCGGGACTCGAACAGATACGCAGTATTTT.

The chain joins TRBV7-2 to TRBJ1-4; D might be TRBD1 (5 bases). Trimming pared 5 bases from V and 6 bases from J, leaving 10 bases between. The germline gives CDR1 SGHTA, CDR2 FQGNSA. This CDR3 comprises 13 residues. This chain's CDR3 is CASSGGVDEKLFF. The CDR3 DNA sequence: TGTGCCAGCAGCGGAGGGGTTGATGAAAAACTGTTTTTT.

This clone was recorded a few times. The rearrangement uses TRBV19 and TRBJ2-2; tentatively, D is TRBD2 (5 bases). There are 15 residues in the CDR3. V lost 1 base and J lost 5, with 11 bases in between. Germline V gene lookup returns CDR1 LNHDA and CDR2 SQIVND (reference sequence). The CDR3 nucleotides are TGTGCCAGTAGTATAGGGTTTTCGGGGACCGGGGAGCTGTTTTTT. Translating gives CASSIGFSGTGELFF.

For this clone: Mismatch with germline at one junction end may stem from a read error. The CDR3 protein is CSSSRDFYEQYF. CDR3 DNA sequence: TGTTCCAGCAGCAGGGACTTCTACGAGCAGTACTTC. V gene TRBV7-9 combines with J gene TRBJ2-7, with D possibly matching TRBD2 (6 bases). From germline, CDR1 is SEHNR and CDR2 FQNEAQ (reference sequence). The CDR3 length is 12 residues.

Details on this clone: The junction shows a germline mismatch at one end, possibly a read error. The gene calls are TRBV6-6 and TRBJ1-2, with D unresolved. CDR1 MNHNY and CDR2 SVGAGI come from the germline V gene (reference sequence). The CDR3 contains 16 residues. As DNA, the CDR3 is TGTGCCAGCAGTTTGGTTCGGGGTAGCTCTAACTATGGCTACCCCTTC. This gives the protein CASSLVRGSSNYGYPF.

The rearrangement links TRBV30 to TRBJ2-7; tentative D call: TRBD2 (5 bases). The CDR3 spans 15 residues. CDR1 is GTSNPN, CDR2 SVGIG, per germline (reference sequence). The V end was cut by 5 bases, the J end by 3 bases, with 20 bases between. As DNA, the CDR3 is TGTGCCTGGGGCAAATTCGCTGGGAGTTTCTACGAGCAGTACTTC. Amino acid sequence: CAWGKFAGSFYEQYF.

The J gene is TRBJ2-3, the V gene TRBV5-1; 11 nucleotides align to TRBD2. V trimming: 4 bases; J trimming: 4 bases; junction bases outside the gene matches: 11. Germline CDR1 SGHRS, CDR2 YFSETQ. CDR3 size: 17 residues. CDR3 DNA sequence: TGCGCCAGCAGCCTTAGTTATAGCGGGGGGGAAGCAGATACGCAGTATTTT. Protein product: CASSLSYSGGEADTQYF.

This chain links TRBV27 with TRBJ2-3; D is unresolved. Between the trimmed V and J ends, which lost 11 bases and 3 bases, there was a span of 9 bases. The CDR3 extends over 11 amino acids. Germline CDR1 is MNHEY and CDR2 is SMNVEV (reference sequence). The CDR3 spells CASRITDTQYF. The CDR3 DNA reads TGTGCCTCCAGGATTACAGATACGCAGTATTTT.

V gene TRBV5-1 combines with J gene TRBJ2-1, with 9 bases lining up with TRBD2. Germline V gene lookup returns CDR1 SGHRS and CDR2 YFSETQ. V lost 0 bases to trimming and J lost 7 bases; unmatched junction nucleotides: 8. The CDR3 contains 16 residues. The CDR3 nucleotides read TGCGCCAGCAGCTTGGGGTTAGCGGGAGTGGGTAATGAGCAGTTCTTC. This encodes CASSLGLAGVGNEQFF.

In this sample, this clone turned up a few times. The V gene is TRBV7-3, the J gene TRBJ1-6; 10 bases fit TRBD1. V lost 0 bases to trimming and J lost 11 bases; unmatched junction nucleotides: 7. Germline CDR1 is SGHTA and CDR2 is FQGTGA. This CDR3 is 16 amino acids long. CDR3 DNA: TGTGCCAGCAGCTTAACCGGGGGACAGGGGTCGGCACCCCTCCACTTT. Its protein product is CASSLTGGQGSAPLHF.